A single sample is the source of the 18 T cell receptor beta chains below, sequenced in a study of regulatory dendritic cells for organ transplantation. What these receptors recognize is not known. Sorted T cells were CFSE-labeled and cultured 5 days with allogeneic regulatory or mature dendritic cells at 1:10. TCRdb's copy holds only in-frame clones and misses some; the assay was immunoSEQ multiplex PCR. The sample has 20,000 to 25,000 clones, approximately 83% seen once; the top ten hold about 0.24%. Input material: naive CD4+ T cells from blood cultured with dendritic cells. Subset in this sample: CD45RA+ naive T cells. The receptor source for this set is a human donor in good health.

The CDR3 spells CASSYERLAGSTDTQYF. CDR3 bases: TGTGCCAGCAGTTACGAGAGACTAGCGGGATCCACAGATACGCAGTATTTT. The V gene is TRBV2, the J gene TRBJ2-3; 11 positions match TRBD2. The CDR3 length is 17 residues. Germline V gene sequence: CDR1 SNHLY, CDR2 FYNNEI. V shed 5 bases, J shed 2 bases, and the junction held 9 bases outside the gene matches.

This chain joins TRBV18 and TRBJ2-2, with TRBD2 as a possible D gene (5 bases). Trimming cost V 3 bases and J 4 bases, with 12 bases left between them. Germline-derived CDR1 and CDR2 are KGHSH and LQKENI. The CDR3 is made up of 15 amino acids. In nucleotides, the CDR3 is TGTGCCAGCTCACCCGAAGGACTGTCCACCGGGGAGCTGTTTTTT. This translates into CASSPEGLSTGELFF.

This clone was counted a single time. CDR3 loop: CASREGGTETQYF. CDR3 DNA sequence: TGTGCCAGCAGGGAAGGGGGTACAGAGACCCAGTACTTC. V is TRBV25-1 and J is TRBJ2-5; D is perhaps TRBD1 (6 bases). Deletions cut 6 bases from V and 4 bases from J, with 12 bases between. CDR1 is MGHDK, CDR2 SYGVNS, per germline. The CDR3 sequence is 13 residues long.

The V call is TRBV2, the J call TRBJ1-5; TRBD1 matches at 7 bases. In germline, CDR1 is SNHLY, CDR2 FYNNEI. The CDR3 covers 14 residues. The trim removed 5 bases at V and 7 bases at J, leaving 8 bases unmatched. The CDR3 here is CASSPDREDQPQHF. In DNA, the CDR3 is TGTGCCAGCAGTCCTGACAGGGAAGACCAGCCCCAGCATTTT.

The J gene is TRBJ1-1, the V gene TRBV28, with D unresolved. Germline CDR1 is MDHEN and CDR2 is SYDVKM. Trimming took 9 bases from V and 8 from J, leaving 10 bases between them. The CDR3 is 10 amino acids. This CDR3 is CASREIEAFF. The CDR3, as DNA: TGTGCCAGTAGGGAGATCGAAGCTTTCTTT.

This clone was recorded a few times. This chain joins TRBV4-2 and TRBJ1-1, with D possibly matching TRBD1 (6 bases). Trimming pared 0 bases from V and 3 bases from J, leaving 11 bases between. The CDR3 is 15 amino acids. The germline CDR1 and CDR2 sequences are LGHNA and YNFKEQ. CDR3 DNA: TGTGCCAGCAGCCAAGATCGGTACAGGGACACTGAAGCTTTCTTT. This codes for CASSQDRYRDTEAFF.

The chain uses TRBV5-6 and TRBJ1-2; tentative D call: TRBD1 (5 bases). This CDR3 has 15 amino acids. Germline-derived CDR1 and CDR2 are SGHDT and YYEEEE. V lost 0 bases and J lost 4, with 13 bases in between. DNA of the CDR3: TGTGCCAGCAGCTTGGTCCCGACAGATCCCTATGGCTACACCTTC. Protein: CASSLVPTDPYGYTF.

This clone was counted a single time. The gene calls are TRBV15 and TRBJ1-4, with D possibly TRBD1 on 5 matching bases. This CDR3 has 14 amino acids. Germline V gene lookup returns CDR1 LNHNV and CDR2 YYDKDF (reference sequence). Between the trimmed V and J ends, which lost 1 base and 8 bases, there was a span of 11 bases. CDR3 region: CATSRVREWEKLFF. In DNA, the CDR3 is TGTGCCACCAGCAGAGTCAGGGAATGGGAAAAACTGTTTTTT.

The gene calls are TRBV19 and TRBJ1-1, with D uncertain. Trimming removed 3 bases at V and 5 bases at J, with 19 bases between. Per germline, CDR1 LNHDA and CDR2 SQIVND (reference sequence). This CDR3 region has 16 residues. The CDR3 region is CASSIREHQRGTEAFF. The DNA for the CDR3 is TGTGCCAGTAGTATTAGAGAACACCAAAGAGGGACTGAAGCTTTCTTT. Together with reference TRBV19 and TRBJ1-1, the CDR3 gives the full variable domain: DGGITQSPKYLFRKEGQNVTLSCEQNLNHDAMYWYRQDPGQGLRLIYYSQIVNDFQKGDIAEGYSVSREKKESFPLTVTSAQKNPTAFYLCASSIREHQRGTEAFFGQGTRLTVV.

The chain is built from TRBV7-2 and TRBJ2-7; TRBD1 matches 10 bases. The CDR3 extends over 15 amino acids. Germline V lookup: CDR1 SGHTA, CDR2 FQGNSA. After removal of 3 bases from V and 3 bases from J, the junction contained 5 bases not matched to a gene. The CDR3 sequence: CASSFGGTGVYEQYF. For the CDR3, the DNA is TGTGCCAGCAGCTTCGGAGGGACAGGGGTCTACGAGCAGTACTTC. The variable domain in full, completed from reference TRBV7-2 and TRBJ2-7, reads GAGVSQSPSNKVTEKGKDVELRCDPISGHTALYWYRQSLGQGLEFLIYFQGNSAPDKSGLPSDRFSAERTGGSVSTLTIQRTQQEDSAVYLCASSFGGTGVYEQYFGPGTRLTVT.

This clone was picked up one time. In nucleotides, the CDR3 is TGTGCCAGCAGTTTATCCACAAGTCTTGGGGAGACCCAGTACTTC. The encoded protein is CASSLSTSLGETQYF. The chain uses TRBV28 and TRBJ2-5, with D unresolved. Trimming removed 1 base from V and 5 bases from J, with 14 bases in between. Germline CDR1 reads MDHEN; CDR2 reads SYDVKM. The CDR3 is 15 amino acids.

The chain couples TRBV11-2 to TRBJ2-1; perhaps TRBD1 as D (5 bases). Trimming cost V 2 bases and J 8 bases, with 16 bases left between them. Looked up from germline, CDR1 is SGHAT and CDR2 is FQNNGV. The CDR3 contains 15 residues. The CDR3, as DNA: TGTGCCAGCAGCTTACGAGCAGCAGGGATCGATGAGCAGTTCTTC. Its translation: CASSLRAAGIDEQFF.

The chain is built from TRBV7-2 and TRBJ1-1; D remains ambiguous. CDR3 size: 12 residues. V was trimmed by 1 base and J by 7 bases, leaving 7 bases between them. Germline CDR1 and CDR2: SGHTA and FQGNSA. The CDR3 DNA reads TGTGCCAGCAGCTTAGTGGCGGTTGAAGCTTTCTTT. Protein sequence: CASSLVAVEAFF.

V usage is TRBV19 and J usage is TRBJ1-5; possible D gene TRBD1, 6 bases. Germline CDR1 LNHDA, CDR2 SQIVND (reference sequence). CDR3 length equals 13 residues. CDR3: CGSGTNIDQPQHF. The DNA of the CDR3 is TGTGGGTCAGGGACAAATATTGATCAGCCCCAGCATTTT.

As to this clone: No DNA is shown, since the ends of the CDR3 on it are uncertain; the CDR3 is the one TCRdb lists. The chain joins TRBV30 to TRBJ1-1. Germline values: CDR1 GTSNPN, CDR2 SVGIG (reference sequence). The CDR3 is 13 residues long, counting both termini. CDR3 region: CAWSVAPGTGDLF.

The J gene is TRBJ2-5, the V gene TRBV5-4; 7 bases agree with TRBD1. The CDR3 covers 15 residues. Germline CDR1 is SGHNT and CDR2 is YYREEE (reference sequence). V trimming: 5 bases; J trimming: 1 base; junction bases outside the gene matches: 8. In nucleotides, the CDR3 is TGTGCCAGCAGGAGGGACAGTACCATCCAAGAGACCCAGTACTTC. It encodes CASRRDSTIQETQYF.

This rearrangement joins TRBV29-1 to TRBJ1-3; the D is unclear. The germline CDR1 and CDR2 sequences are SQVTM and ANQGSEA. This CDR3 has 12 residues. Trimming stripped 3 bases from V and 2 bases from J, with 5 bases between. Here the CDR3 DNA reads TGCAGCGTTGAGGGGACTGGAAACACCATATATTTT. Its protein product is CSVEGTGNTIYF.

This chain uses TRBV7-2 with TRBJ2-5; no firm D call. The CDR3 runs 12 residues. Germline V CDR1 and CDR2: SGHTA, FQGNSA. V was cut by 5 bases and J by 4 bases, with 8 bases left in between. In DNA, the CDR3 is TGTGCCAGCAGCCGTCAGGCAGAGACCCAGTACTTC. It yields the protein CASSRQAETQYF.